This T cell receptor beta chain was documented in a study of blood T cells in healthy people across ages. Study information: The capture of about one barcoded beta molecule per two T cells was achieved by template switching.

Points from the study as a whole: Among long-lived donors, naive CD4+ cells were more numerous and diversity higher than in aged donors. Underestimates were what the diversity estimates from one million T cells were considered to be.

Together with a sample-barcoded 5' primer, a J-beta primer mix was included in a second PCR lasting about 7 to 11 cycles. A template-switch adaptor that had 12 random nucleotides put a tag on each cDNA molecule. Via MiXCR, TCRdb re-called the 5' RACE reads, giving one row per CDR3 protein. The sample shows around 710,000 distinct CDR3 sequences, around 40% of them seen only once. Trimming shortened V by 4 bases and J by 2 bases, and 11 bases separated the two germline ends. CDR3 length: 13 amino acids. Per germline, CDR1 SQVTM and CDR2 ANQGSEA. Details on this clonotype: Its antigen remains unidentified.

The chain joins TRBV29-1 to TRBJ1-1; the D is unclear. The sequenced material came from blood. This clonotype originated in a woman aged 55-70 years in good health. CDR3 loop: CSVAKGFNTEAFF. As DNA, the CDR3 is TGCAGCGTTGCAAAGGGATTTAACACTGAAGCTTTCTTT.